These T cell receptor beta chains were read from a single sample in a study of cytomegalovirus exposure and HLA in healthy donors. Assay used: immunoSEQ multiplex PCR; TCRdb lists only in-frame clones, some missing. This sample yields roughly 30,000 clones, of which approximately 90% are seen a single time; 2.7% belongs to the top ten. Sequencing was performed on PBMCs. Receptors originate from a boy younger than 18 in good health and CMV-seronegative. CDR3s include the opening cysteine and the closing phenylalanine or tryptophan. The D gene is left open where the match is weak. Part of the rows lack a size; the others show once, few, many or a class for expanded clones.

CDR3 protein: CASSIWAGGQETQYF
CDR3 DNA: TGTGCCAGTAGTATTTGGGCGGGGGGACAAGAGACCCAGTACTTC
D gene: TRBD2
V gene: TRBV19
J gene: TRBJ2-5
clone size: once

CDR3 protein: CASSDGTGRNSPLHF
CDR3 DNA: TGTGCCAGCAGTGACGGGACAGGACGTAATTCACCCCTCCACTTT
D gene: TRBD1
V gene: TRBV6-4
J gene: TRBJ1-6
clone size: NA

CDR3 protein: CASSLVRTSGGHEQFF
CDR3 DNA: TGTGCCAGCAGCTTAGTAAGGACTAGCGGGGGTCACGAGCAGTTCTTC
D gene: TRBD2
V gene: TRBV7-9
J gene: TRBJ2-1
clone size: NA

CDR3 protein: CASSLDFADRPGDYGYTF
CDR3 DNA: TGTGCCAGCAGCTTAGACTTTGCGGACAGGCCGGGGGACTATGGCTACACCTTC
D gene: TRBD1
V gene: TRBV7-9
J gene: TRBJ1-2
clone size: NA

CDR3 protein: CASSYGDRVTEAFF
CDR3 DNA: TGTGCCAGCAGTTACGGCGACAGGGTTACTGAAGCTTTCTTT
D gene: TRBD1
V gene: TRBV6-5
J gene: TRBJ1-1
clone size: NA

CDR3 protein: CASSVSQAKNIQYF
CDR3 DNA: TGTGCCAGCAGCGTATCACAAGCCAAAAACATTCAGTACTTC
D gene: NA
V gene: TRBV5-4
J gene: TRBJ2-4
clone size: NA

CDR3 protein: CAWSLGASADTQYF
CDR3 DNA: TGTGCCTGGAGCCTGGGGGCGTCGGCAGATACGCAGTATTTT
D gene: NA
V gene: TRBV30
J gene: TRBJ2-3
clone size: NA

CDR3 protein: CAWTQGPGGYTF
CDR3 DNA: TGTGCCTGGACCCAGGGCCCTGGTGGCTACACCTTC
D gene: NA
V gene: TRBV30
J gene: TRBJ1-2
clone size: NA

CDR3 protein: CASGRQGSTDTQYF
CDR3 DNA: TGCGCCAGTGGAAGACAGGGAAGCACAGATACGCAGTATTTT
D gene: TRBD1
V gene: TRBV5-1
J gene: TRBJ2-3
clone size: NA

CDR3 protein: CASSPGQTKTTGELFF
CDR3 DNA: TGTGCCAGCAGCCCGGGACAGACCAAGACCACCGGGGAGCTGTTTTTT
D gene: TRBD1
V gene: TRBV5-4
J gene: TRBJ2-2
clone size: NA

CDR3 protein: CASSLGTGGAEAFF
CDR3 DNA: TGTGCCAGCAGCTTAGGGACAGGGGGGGCTGAAGCTTTCTTT
D gene: TRBD1
V gene: TRBV7-6
J gene: TRBJ1-1
clone size: NA

CDR3 protein: CASSSQLEETQYF
CDR3 DNA: TGTGCCAGCAGCTCACAACTAGAAGAGACCCAGTACTTC
D gene: NA
V gene: TRBV11-1
J gene: TRBJ2-5
clone size: few

CDR3 protein: CASSSPTSDRSRGFLQYF
CDR3 DNA: TGTGCCAGCAGTTCCCCCACCTCTGACCGGTCTCGGGGATTTTTGCAGTATTTT
D gene: NA
V gene: TRBV28
J gene: TRBJ2-3
clone size: NA

CDR3 protein: CATRLAGGYQFF
CDR3 DNA: TGTGCCACCCGACTAGCGGGGGGCTATCAGTTCTTC
D gene: TRBD2
V gene: TRBV19
J gene: TRBJ2-1
clone size: NA

CDR3 protein: CASSLAQNYGYTF
CDR3 DNA: TGCGCCAGCAGCTTGGCTCAGAATTATGGCTACACCTTC
D gene: NA
V gene: TRBV5-1
J gene: TRBJ1-2
clone size: NA

CDR3 protein: CASGEGQGVADTQYF
CDR3 DNA: TGTGCCAGCGGTGAGGGACAGGGGGTAGCAGATACGCAGTATTTT
D gene: TRBD1
V gene: TRBV9
J gene: TRBJ2-3
clone size: NA

CDR3 protein: CASSATGGYNSPLHF
CDR3 DNA: TGTGCCAGCAGCGCGACAGGTGGTTATAATTCACCCCTCCACTTT
D gene: NA
V gene: TRBV7-2
J gene: TRBJ1-6
clone size: NA

CDR3 protein: CASSLGFLAGDHEQYF
CDR3 DNA: TGCGCCAGCAGCTTGGGTTTTTTAGCGGGGGACCACGAGCAGTACTTC
D gene: TRBD2
V gene: TRBV5-1
J gene: TRBJ2-7
clone size: NA

CDR3 protein: CASSLVGTGTYEQYF
CDR3 DNA: TGTGCCAGCTCCTTGGTGGGGACAGGGACCTACGAGCAGTACTTC
D gene: TRBD1
V gene: TRBV25-1
J gene: TRBJ2-7
clone size: NA

CDR3 protein: CASSPRQGLQETQYF
CDR3 DNA: TGTGCCAGCTCACCCAGACAGGGCTTACAAGAGACCCAGTACTTC
D gene: TRBD1
V gene: TRBV18
J gene: TRBJ2-5
clone size: NA

CDR3 protein: CASSSRGTGELFF
CDR3 DNA: TGCGCCAGCAGCTCCAGGGGAACCGGGGAGCTGTTTTTT
D gene: NA
V gene: TRBV5-1
J gene: TRBJ2-2
clone size: few

CDR3 protein: CSSSPTAGEQFF
CDR3 DNA: TGTTCCAGCAGTCCCACCGCAGGTGAGCAGTTCTTC
D gene: NA
V gene: TRBV7-9
J gene: TRBJ2-1
clone size: NA

CDR3 protein: CASSYTRGFSYEQYF
CDR3 DNA: TGTGCCAGCAGTTATACCAGGGGTTTTTCCTACGAGCAGTACTTC
D gene: NA
V gene: TRBV6-6
J gene: TRBJ2-7
clone size: NA

CDR3 protein: CASSFGQGVNSPLHF
CDR3 DNA: TGTGCCAGCAGCTTCGGGCAGGGGGTTAATTCACCCCTCCACTTT
D gene: TRBD1
V gene: TRBV7-9
J gene: TRBJ1-6
clone size: NA

CDR3 protein: CASSPRSSRYEQYF
CDR3 DNA: TGTGCCAGCAGCCCTAGGAGTTCCCGTTACGAGCAGTACTTC
D gene: NA
V gene: TRBV7-9
J gene: TRBJ2-7
clone size: NA

CDR3 protein: CASSLRGSTNYGYTF
CDR3 DNA: TGTGCCAGCAGCTTACGTGGCTCCACTAACTATGGCTACACCTTC
D gene: NA
V gene: TRBV7-2
J gene: TRBJ1-2
clone size: NA

CDR3 protein: CASSELEGYTGELFF
CDR3 DNA: TGTGCCAGCAGTGAATTGGAGGGGTACACCGGGGAGCTGTTTTTT
D gene: NA
V gene: TRBV25-1
J gene: TRBJ2-2
clone size: few

CDR3 protein: CASSLPGTAGGDYGYTF
CDR3 DNA: TGTGCCAGCAGCTTGCCCGGGACTGCCGGTGGTGACTATGGCTACACCTTC
D gene: NA
V gene: TRBV7-2
J gene: TRBJ1-2
clone size: once

CDR3 protein: CASSLTGGLANEKLFF
CDR3 DNA: TGTGCCAGCAGCTTGACAGGGGGCTTGGCTAATGAAAAACTGTTTTTT
D gene: TRBD1
V gene: TRBV7-9
J gene: TRBJ1-4
clone size: NA

CDR3 protein: CASSPQDRGTKNEQFF
CDR3 DNA: TGTGCCAGCTCACCACAGGACAGGGGCACAAAAAATGAGCAGTTCTTC
D gene: TRBD1
V gene: TRBV18
J gene: TRBJ2-1
clone size: NA

CDR3 protein: CASSSTEGGPYEQYF
CDR3 DNA: TGTGCCAGCAGCTCGACGGAGGGGGGGCCCTACGAGCAGTACTTC
D gene: NA
V gene: TRBV6-6
J gene: TRBJ2-7
clone size: NA

CDR3 protein: CASSYFDRGQGNTIYF
CDR3 DNA: TGTGCCAGCAGTTACTTCGACAGGGGGCAAGGAAACACCATATATTTT
D gene: TRBD1
V gene: TRBV6-6
J gene: TRBJ1-3
clone size: NA

CDR3 protein: CASSPPNGINEKLFF
CDR3 DNA: TGTGCCAGCTCACCACCGAACGGGATTAATGAAAAACTGTTTTTT
D gene: NA
V gene: TRBV18
J gene: TRBJ1-4
clone size: NA

CDR3 protein: CASSLGEGGVRTNSPLHF
CDR3 DNA: TGTGCCAGCAGCCTGGGAGAGGGGGGGGTTAGAACGAATTCACCCCTCCACTTT
D gene: NA
V gene: TRBV7-2
J gene: TRBJ1-6
clone size: NA

CDR3 protein: CASRQQNTEAFF
CDR3 DNA: TGTGCCAGCCGACAGCAGAACACTGAAGCTTTCTTT
D gene: NA
V gene: TRBV9
J gene: TRBJ1-1
clone size: few